What follows are 28 T cell receptor beta chains derived from one specimen sequenced in a study of CD8 T cells in ankylosing spondylitis. MiXCR, run by TCRdb on the 5' RACE reads, gives a single entry per CDR3 protein. The data show hundreds of thousands of distinct CDR3 sequences, with roughly 8.6% seen just once and nearly 7% held by the top ten. Material for sequencing was blood, either unsorted or a sorted T cell fraction (not recorded which). The receptors were gathered from a male donor with ankylosing spondylitis or in good health (not recorded which).

This clonotype was recorded at least ten times. The V call is TRBV30, the J call TRBJ1-1, with TRBD1 as a possible D gene (6 bases). V shed 0 bases and J shed 3 bases, with 8 bases lying between them. The CDR3 runs 13 residues. Germline loops: CDR1 GTSNPN, CDR2 SVGIG (reference sequence). CDR3 DNA: TGTGCCTGGAGTGTAGGGGGAGACACTGAAGCTTTCTTT. Its translation: CAWSVGGDTEAFF. The variable domain in full, with the rest retrieved from reference TRBV30 and TRBJ1-1, is SQTIHQWPATLVQPVGSPLSLECTVEGTSNPNLYWYRQAAGRGLQLLFYSVGIGQISSEVPQNLSASRPQDRQFILSSKKLLLSDSGFYLCAWSVGGDTEAFFGQGTRLTVV.

In regard to this clonotype: A read error may be the cause here, since a much bigger clone is one base away. This chain uses TRBV7-2 with TRBJ2-5; D ambiguous. Trimming left V 4 bases short and J 5 bases short, with 17 bases between. CDR1 SGHTA and CDR2 FQGNSA come from the germline V gene. The CDR3 loop spans 15 amino acids. The CDR3 DNA sequence: TGTGCCAGCAGCTACCCCTTACACATCCACGAGACCCAGTACTTC. Amino acids: CASSYPLHIHETQYF.

In its sample, this clonotype was seen many times. One junction end does not reproduce the germline sequence, and a read error may be involved. The genes are TRBV7-7 and TRBJ2-2, with D perhaps matching TRBD2 (5 bases). The CDR3 loop spans 13 amino acids. CDR1 and CDR2 from the germline V gene are SSHAT and FNYEAQ (reference sequence). The CDR3 DNA reads as TGTGCTAGCAGCCCCGGGATGGCCGGGGAGCTGTTTTTT. This translates into CASSPGMAGELFF.

This clonotype has just a few counts. The chain uses TRBV7-2 and TRBJ2-1; TRBD1 agrees at 9 bases. In germline, CDR1 is SGHTA, CDR2 FQGNSA. The length of the CDR3 is 13 residues. With 2 bases clipped from V and 10 bases from J, the junction kept 3 bases outside the gene matches. The CDR3: CASSLSGQGEQFF. For the CDR3, the DNA is TGTGCCAGCAGCTTATCGGGACAGGGCGAGCAGTTCTTC.

This clonotype was detected many times. V gene TRBV20-1 combines with J gene TRBJ2-1; D is unclear. Trimming took off 6 bases at V and 8 bases at J, with 8 bases between the two ends. The germline V gene encodes CDR1 DFQATT and CDR2 SNEGSKA (reference sequence). This CDR3 spans 10 amino acids. The CDR3: CSAKQHEQFF. CDR3 nucleotide sequence: TGCAGTGCCAAACAACATGAGCAGTTCTTC.

This clonotype has a count of ten or more. The chain is built from TRBV20-1 and TRBJ2-7; D possibly corresponds to TRBD1 (6 bases). The CDR3 is made up of 12 amino acids. Germline-derived CDR1 and CDR2 are DFQATT and SNEGSKA (reference sequence). Trimming stripped 0 bases from V and 4 bases from J, with 7 bases between. The CDR3 protein is CSARETGYEQYF. The CDR3 DNA reads TGCAGTGCTAGAGAGACAGGTTACGAGCAGTACTTC.

The V call is TRBV30, the J call TRBJ1-1; 9 bases align to TRBD1. The CDR3 is 13 amino acids. Trimming removed 2 bases from V and 7 bases from J; junction bases left unmatched: 5. Looked up from germline, CDR1 is GTSNPN and CDR2 is SVGIG (reference sequence). For the CDR3, the DNA is TGTGCCTGGAGTTATGGGACAGGGAGTGAAGCTTTCTTT. It yields the protein CAWSYGTGSEAFF. The full variable domain, its missing parts supplied by reference TRBV30 and TRBJ1-1, is SQTIHQWPATLVQPVGSPLSLECTVEGTSNPNLYWYRQAAGRGLQLLFYSVGIGQISSEVPQNLSASRPQDRQFILSSKKLLLSDSGFYLCAWSYGTGSEAFFGQGTRLTVV.

In this sample, this clonotype turned up a few times. V gene TRBV6-2 or TRBV6-3 combines with J gene TRBJ2-7, with TRBD2 matching 11 bases. The germline V gene encodes CDR1 MNHEY and CDR2 SVGEGT. The CDR3 is made up of 13 amino acids. With V trimmed by 11 bases and J by 1 base, 4 bases remained unmatched. CDR3 nucleotides: TGTGCCGGTCGACTAGCGGGATCCTACGAGCAGTACTTC. Translating it yields CAGRLAGSYEQYF.

This clonotype was counted a few times. The J gene is TRBJ2-1, the V gene TRBV6-2 or TRBV6-3; maybe TRBD2 (5 bases). This CDR3 contains 14 residues. In germline, CDR1 is MNHEY, CDR2 SVGEGT. V was trimmed by 6 bases and J by 4 bases, leaving 13 bases between them. The CDR3 region is CASSTRGSYNEQFF. CDR3 nucleotides: TGTGCCAGCAGCACCCGAGGGTCTTACAATGAGCAGTTCTTC.

This clonotype was observed at least ten times. The V gene is TRBV5-1, the J gene TRBJ1-1; D ambiguous. The CDR3 is 14 residues long. Germline values: CDR1 SGHRS, CDR2 YFSETQ. V was pared by 1 base and J by 1 base, with 8 bases between. In DNA form, the CDR3 reads TGCGCCAGCAGCTTGATGGGAGCGAACACTGAAGCTTTCTTT. Residues: CASSLMGANTEAFF.

This clonotype showed up many times. V gene TRBV20-1 combines with J gene TRBJ2-7, with 7 nucleotides matching TRBD1. The germline V gene has CDR1 DFQATT and CDR2 SNEGSKA (reference sequence). The CDR3 loop spans 11 amino acids. After removal of 2 bases from V and 13 bases from J, the junction contained 8 bases not matched to a gene. The CDR3 region is CSARSIQGDYF. The CDR3 DNA reads TGCAGTGCTAGATCAATCCAGGGGGACTACTTC.

This clonotype was recorded at least ten times. This chain joins TRBV27 and TRBJ2-1; D remains ambiguous. The CDR3 is made up of 16 amino acids. Trimming pared 2 bases from V and 0 bases from J, leaving 11 bases between. Per germline, CDR1 MNHEY and CDR2 SMNVEV (reference sequence). The CDR3 sequence: CASSLGSQVSYNEQFF. As DNA, the CDR3 is TGTGCCAGCAGTTTAGGATCGCAGGTCTCCTACAATGAGCAGTTCTTC.

Ten or more counts support this clonotype. V and J are TRBV29-1 and TRBJ2-7; the D gene is possibly TRBD1 (6 bases). Deletions cut 6 bases from V and 4 bases from J, with 19 bases between. The CDR3 extends over 14 amino acids. CDR1 is SQVTM, CDR2 ANQGSEA, per germline. The CDR3 loop is CSVRYRTDSYEQYF. Here the CDR3 DNA reads TGCAGCGTCCGCTATAGGACAGATTCATACGAGCAGTACTTC.

This clonotype has a count of ten or more. The chain combines TRBV20-1 with TRBJ1-1; D is unresolved. The CDR3 length is 13 residues. V lost 6 bases and J lost 1, with 12 bases in between. CDR1 is DFQATT and CDR2 is SNEGSKA in the germline V gene (reference sequence). The CDR3 spells CSARGPWNTEAFF. The DNA of the CDR3 is TGCAGTGCCCGCGGACCGTGGAACACTGAAGCTTTCTTT.

This clonotype was observed many times. J is TRBJ2-1 and V is TRBV19; the D is unclear. Per germline, CDR1 LNHDA and CDR2 SQIVND (reference sequence). CDR3 size: 13 residues. Trimming cost V 3 bases and J 6 bases, with 9 bases left between them. The CDR3 nucleotides are TGTGCCAGTAGTATTGAGCCCCCCAATGAGCAGTTCTTC. Translated: CASSIEPPNEQFF.

On this clonotype: The missing conserved phenylalanine or tryptophan at the end of this CDR3 makes a read error likely. The DNA is omitted, as the CDR3 cannot be located on it reliably, and the CDR3 follows TCRdb's listing. V usage is TRBV20-1 and J usage is TRBJ2-1; the table calls TRBD2, which could not be checked here. Germline CDR1 DFQATT, CDR2 SNEGSKA (reference sequence). The CDR3 numbers 12 amino acids, ends counted. The CDR3 here is CSARDGLAGVVI.

The sample holds many counts of this clonotype. This rearrangement joins TRBV5-6 to TRBJ2-3, with D unclear. The CDR3 is 11 residues long. Per the germline V gene, CDR1 is SGHDT and CDR2 is YYEEEE. Trimming removed 4 bases at V and 5 bases at J, with 5 bases between. The CDR3 region is CASSRRDTQYF. The CDR3 DNA reads TGTGCCAGCAGCCGTAGAGATACGCAGTATTTT.

Many counts were recorded for this clonotype. The chain carries TRBV24-1 and TRBJ1-6, with D possibly matching TRBD1 (6 bases). CDR1 is KGHDR, CDR2 SFDVKD, per germline. V lost 4 bases, J lost 2 bases, and 23 bases lay in between. This CDR3 is 20 amino acids long. The CDR3 DNA reads as TGTGCCACCAGTGAATCCTTAAACAGGGAAGGACGACCCTATAATTCACCCCTCCACTTT. This encodes CATSESLNREGRPYNSPLHF.

This clonotype was seen at least ten times. The chain has TRBV7-2 and TRBJ1-5, with D possibly matching TRBD1 (5 bases). V was cut by 5 bases and J by 11 bases, with 13 bases left in between. CDR3 length: 12 residues. The germline gives CDR1 SGHTA, CDR2 FQGNSA. The DNA for the CDR3 is TGTGCCAGCAGCCCTCGGAGGGGAACCCAGCATTTT. Translated, it gives CASSPRRGTQHF.

This clonotype was counted at least ten times. The chain is built from TRBV10-1 and TRBJ2-3; D gene uncertain. Germline V gene sequence: CDR1 WNHNN, CDR2 SYGVQD (reference sequence). Deletions cut 3 bases from V and 4 bases from J, with 11 bases between. The CDR3 length is 14 residues. For the CDR3, the DNA is TGCGCCAGCAGTGAAGAAAGCCTTGCAGATACGCAGTATTTT. It yields the protein CASSEESLADTQYF.

This clonotype was observed many times. The CDR3 nucleotides are TGTGCCAGCAGAACAGGAGTTAGCAATCAGCCCCAGCATTTT. The encoded protein is CASRTGVSNQPQHF. V usage is TRBV12-3 or TRBV12-4 and J usage is TRBJ1-5; weak D call: TRBD1 (5 bases). Trimming took 6 bases from V and 0 from J, leaving 9 bases between them. This CDR3 is built from 14 residues.

This clonotype came up once. The chain couples TRBV3-1 to TRBJ2-1; D remains unclear. The V end was cut by 10 bases, the J end by 6 bases, with 22 bases between. CDR1 is LGHDT and CDR2 is YNNKEL in the germline V gene (reference sequence). The CDR3 is 15 residues long. CDR3 DNA: TGTGCCACCTCCCAAGCCGGGCCCTCAACCAATGAGCAGTTCTTC. This translates into CATSQAGPSTNEQFF.

This clonotype was detected ten times or more. This chain uses TRBV30 with TRBJ1-1; D not resolved. Per germline, CDR1 GTSNPN and CDR2 SVGIG (reference sequence). The CDR3 extends over 12 amino acids. V lost 1 base, J lost 7 bases, and 10 bases lay in between. The chain's CDR3 is CAWSGSAIEAFF. The CDR3 DNA reads as TGTGCCTGGAGTGGGTCGGCCATTGAAGCTTTCTTT.

This clonotype has only a few counts. The gene calls are TRBV15 and TRBJ1-5, with D tentatively TRBD1 (5 bases). This CDR3 is 16 amino acids long. Germline V CDR1 and CDR2: LNHNV, YYDKDF (reference sequence). V lost 1 base and J 0 bases, leaving 10 bases between the germline ends. The CDR3 bases are TGTGCCACCAGCAGAGTTGGGGCCTCTAGCAATCAGCCCCAGCATTTT. It is translated as CATSRVGASSNQPQHF.

This clonotype was counted ten times or more. The chain is built from TRBV12-5 and TRBJ1-1; D is ambiguous. The CDR3 contains 13 residues. The V gene's germline CDR1 is LGHNT and CDR2 FRNRAP. The ends were cut back, 5 bases at V and 8 bases at J, with 15 bases in the middle. CDR3 in amino acids: CASGPYGGTEAFF. The CDR3 DNA reads TGTGCTAGTGGTCCCTATGGAGGTACGGAAGCTTTCTTT.

This clonotype was detected many times. V and J are TRBV6-1 and TRBJ1-1; a possible D gene is TRBD1 (5 bases). The CDR3 extends over 16 amino acids. CDR1 is MNHNS, CDR2 SASEGT, per germline. Trimming pared 6 bases from V and 0 bases from J, leaving 17 bases between. The CDR3 bases are TGTGCCAGCAGCCGCGCCGGGGGGATATTGAACACTGAAGCTTTCTTT. Amino acids: CASSRAGGILNTEAFF.

This clonotype has more than one count but fewer than ten. The chain uses TRBV30 and TRBJ2-7; 9 positions agree with TRBD2. The germline gives CDR1 GTSNPN, CDR2 SVGIG (reference sequence). J lost 3 bases, V lost 4 bases, and 10 bases had no gene match. The CDR3 runs 15 residues. CDR3 loop: CAWNTGSGRYYEQYF. The CDR3 DNA follows: TGTGCCTGGAATACTGGGAGCGGGAGGTACTACGAGCAGTACTTC. Complete variable domain (other parts from reference TRBV30 and TRBJ2-7): SQTIHQWPATLVQPVGSPLSLECTVEGTSNPNLYWYRQAAGRGLQLLFYSVGIGQISSEVPQNLSASRPQDRQFILSSKKLLLSDSGFYLCAWNTGSGRYYEQYFGPGTRLTVT.

In its sample, this clonotype was seen many times. This chain links TRBV7-8 with TRBJ2-3, with TRBD2 matching over 11 bases. The V segment lost 5 bases and the J segment 6 bases; nucleotides outside the gene matches: 10. The CDR3 contains 16 residues. Germline V gene lookup returns CDR1 SGHVS and CDR2 FQNEAQ. CDR3 nucleotides: TGTGCCAGCAGCACAACTAGCGGGAGAGCCGGGGATACGCAGTATTTT. Translating it yields CASSTTSGRAGDTQYF.